These 32 T cell receptor beta chains were all obtained from the same sample, sequenced in a study of cytomegalovirus exposure and HLA in healthy donors. Some clones are missing from TCRdb's copy, which holds only in-frame ones; the method was immunoSEQ multiplex PCR. Of over 150,000 clones in the sample, 85% to 90% are singletons; the top ten hold 10%. Sequencing was carried out using PBMCs. The source of these receptors is a woman under 30 in good health and CMV-seropositive.

V is TRBV6-4 and J is TRBJ2-2; TRBD2 agrees at 12 bases. V was pared by 3 bases and J by 4 bases, with 0 bases of the junction left unmatched. Per germline, CDR1 MRHNA and CDR2 SNTAGT. The CDR3 length is 15 residues. In DNA form, the CDR3 reads TGTGCCAGCAGTGAGACTAGCGGGAGCACCGGGGAGCTGTTTTTT. This encodes CASSETSGSTGELFF.

The rearrangement uses TRBV6-5 and TRBJ2-7; D is possibly TRBD2 (5 bases). CDR3 length: 14 residues. CDR1 MNHEY and CDR2 SVGAGI come from the germline V gene. With 2 bases removed from V and 3 bases from J, the gap between germline ends came to 11 bases. The chain's CDR3 is CASSYNRRGYEQYF. The CDR3 coding sequence is TGTGCCAGCAGTTACAACCGCCGGGGCTACGAGCAGTACTTC.

This clone was found once. V gene TRBV15 combines with J gene TRBJ2-3; D may be TRBD1 (5 bases). The V end was cut by 3 bases, the J end by 4 bases, with 17 bases between. This CDR3 region has 16 residues. Germline V CDR1 and CDR2: LNHNV, YYDKDF (reference sequence). CDR3 protein: CATSRKLGQVADTQYF. DNA for the CDR3: TGTGCCACCAGCAGGAAGCTGGGGCAGGTTGCAGATACGCAGTATTTT.

This clone appeared once. The chain recombines TRBV19 with TRBJ2-6, with a weak D call TRBD2 (5 bases). V shed 8 bases and J shed 3 bases, with 14 bases lying between them. This CDR3 region has 15 residues. The germline V gene has CDR1 LNHDA and CDR2 SQIVND (reference sequence). The CDR3 sequence: CASGVGGYGANVLTF. The DNA for the CDR3 is TGTGCCAGTGGCGTTGGAGGATATGGGGCCAACGTCCTGACTTTC.

This clone has a single count. The chain is built from TRBV30 and TRBJ2-7, with a weak D call TRBD1 (6 bases). CDR1 GTSNPN and CDR2 SVGIG come from the germline V gene (reference sequence). V lost 4 bases and J lost 1, with 17 bases in between. The CDR3 length is 15 residues. The CDR3 nucleotides are TGTGCCTGGAACAGGGTCCGCCCCTCATCCTACGAGCAGTACTTC. Protein: CAWNRVRPSSYEQYF.

The chain couples TRBV27 to TRBJ2-3, with D possibly matching TRBD1 (5 bases). The CDR3 has 13 residues. The germline V gene encodes CDR1 MNHEY and CDR2 SMNVEV (reference sequence). The V and J ends lost 4 bases and 4 bases respectively, with 9 bases between them. CDR3 bases: TGTGCCAGCAGTTCCCAGGGTTCAGATACGCAGTATTTT. It translates to CASSSQGSDTQYF.

The chain has TRBV7-9 and TRBJ2-1; weak D call: TRBD2 (5 bases). The V end was cut by 3 bases, the J end by 5 bases, with 11 bases between. CDR1 and CDR2 (germline): SEHNR, FQNEAQ (reference sequence). CDR3 length: 14 residues. CDR3 protein: CASSLVGNHNEQFF. In nucleotides, the CDR3 is TGTGCCAGCAGCTTGGTCGGGAACCACAATGAGCAGTTCTTC.

The chain recombines TRBV19 with TRBJ1-1; TRBD1 agrees at 7 bases. Germline lookup yields CDR1 LNHDA and CDR2 SQIVND (reference sequence). This CDR3 has 13 amino acids. Trimming at V came to 6 bases and at J to 7 bases, leaving 8 bases not matched to a gene. CDR3 sequence (DNA): TGTGCCAGTAGAATTCTCCGGGACAGTGAAGCTTTCTTT. It is translated as CASRILRDSEAFF.

The rearrangement joins TRBV5-6 to TRBJ1-5, with D possibly TRBD1 on 5 matching bases. Germline CDR1 is SGHDT and CDR2 is YYEEEE. The V gene lost 3 bases and the J gene lost 3 bases, with 16 bases spanning the gap. The CDR3 length is 16 residues. In DNA, the CDR3 is TGTGCCAGCAGCTCCTCCCGGTCGGGACTCAATCAGCCCCAGCATTTT. It encodes CASSSSRSGLNQPQHF. The full variable domain, rest sourced from reference TRBV5-6 and TRBJ1-5, is DAGVTQSPTHLIKTRGQQVTLRCSPKSGHDTVSWYQQALGQGPQFIFQYYEEEERQRGNFPDRFSGHQFPNYSSELNVNALLLGDSALYLCASSSSRSGLNQPQHFGDGTRLSIL.

This sequence joins TRBV10-3 and TRBJ1-4, with D maybe TRBD1 (5 bases). This CDR3 comprises 15 residues. Trimming removed 1 base from V and 7 bases from J, with 13 bases in between. In germline, CDR1 is ENHRY, CDR2 SYGVKD. Written as DNA, the CDR3 is TGTGCCATCAGTGAGTGGCAGGGTTTCGGTGAAAAACTGTTTTTT. Protein sequence: CAISEWQGFGEKLFF.

This chain uses TRBV28 with TRBJ1-3; D ambiguous. In germline, CDR1 is MDHEN, CDR2 SYDVKM. This CDR3 contains 17 residues. Trimming removed 2 bases at V and 0 bases at J, with 14 bases between. CDR3 sequence reads: CASSLIRRQHSGNTIYF. The CDR3 DNA reads TGTGCCAGCAGTTTAATCAGGAGGCAGCACTCTGGAAACACCATATATTTT.

The chain employs TRBV25-1 and TRBJ2-2; the D gene is possibly TRBD2 (6 bases). CDR3 length: 16 amino acids. The germline CDR1 and CDR2 sequences are MGHDK and SYGVNS. Trimming cost V 3 bases and J 4 bases, with 15 bases left between them. In DNA, the CDR3 is TGTGCCAGCAGTGATGGTCTAGCGCCTTTCACCGGGGAGCTGTTTTTT. It is translated as CASSDGLAPFTGELFF.

The V and J genes are TRBV12-5 and TRBJ2-1, with 13 bases identical to TRBD2. Trimming cost V 6 bases and J 3 bases; bases outside gene matches: 8. Germline V gene sequence: CDR1 LGHNT, CDR2 FRNRAP. The CDR3 extends over 17 amino acids. The CDR3 loop is CASGGFGTSGDYNEQFF. Written as DNA, the CDR3 is TGTGCTAGTGGGGGCTTTGGGACTAGCGGGGACTACAATGAGCAGTTCTTC.

This clone occurred once. The V gene is TRBV27, the J gene TRBJ1-2, with D perhaps matching TRBD1 (5 bases). CDR3 size: 13 residues. V shed 2 bases and J shed 8 bases, with 12 bases lying between them. From germline, CDR1 is MNHEY and CDR2 SMNVEV (reference sequence). The CDR3 DNA sequence: TGTGCCAGCAGTTTAGAAGGGGTAGGCGGCTACACCTTC. Translating it yields CASSLEGVGGYTF.

This clone was observed once. The chain recombines TRBV9 with TRBJ2-3, with D unresolved. In germline, CDR1 is SGDLS, CDR2 YYNGEE. The CDR3 loop spans 11 amino acids. Trimming removed 2 bases at V and 5 bases at J, with 3 bases between. CDR3 DNA: TGTGCCAGCAGCGTTAAAGATACGCAGTATTTT. This gives the protein CASSVKDTQYF.

This sequence joins TRBV6-1 and TRBJ2-7; TRBD1 might be the D (6 bases). The V gene lost 7 bases and the J gene lost 3 bases, with 16 bases spanning the gap. CDR1 MNHNS and CDR2 SASEGT come from the germline V gene. The CDR3 contains 14 residues. The CDR3 DNA reads TGTGCCAGCATTTTAGACAGGACAAGCTACGAGCAGTACTTC. It is translated as CASILDRTSYEQYF.

The CDR3 sequence: CASSNTPAGPDTQYF. The DNA for the CDR3 is TGTGCCAGCAGTAACACCCCAGCGGGACCAGATACGCAGTATTTT. J is TRBJ2-3 and V is TRBV7-3; TRBD2 agrees at 7 bases. V was pared by 6 bases and J by 4 bases, with 10 bases of the junction left unmatched. The CDR3 runs to 15 residues. Germline CDR1 is SGHTA and CDR2 is FQGTGA. The variable domain in full, with the rest retrieved from reference TRBV7-3 and TRBJ2-3, is GAGVSQTPSNKVTEKGKYVELRCDPISGHTALYWYRQSLGQGPEFLIYFQGTGAADDSGLPNDRFFAVRPEGSVSTLKIQRTERGDSAVYLCASSNTPAGPDTQYFGPGTRLTVL.

V and J are TRBV10-2 and TRBJ1-5; D uncertain. The CDR3 consists of 13 residues. V lost 4 bases and J 4 bases, leaving 8 bases between the germline ends. Germline CDR1 is WSHSY and CDR2 is SAAADI. The CDR3 loop reads CASSVTENQPQHF. The CDR3 DNA reads TGCGCCAGCAGTGTCACAGAGAATCAGCCCCAGCATTTT.

About this clone: Other DNA sequences within the sample encode an identical CDR3. The J gene is TRBJ1-5, the V gene TRBV27, with D possibly being TRBD1 (5 bases). V shed 6 bases and J shed 6 bases, with 12 bases lying between them. Germline V gene sequence: CDR1 MNHEY, CDR2 SMNVEV (reference sequence). The CDR3 is made up of 13 amino acids. CDR3 residues: CASSLSGVQPQHF. The CDR3, as DNA: TGTGCCAGCAGCCTCTCGGGGGTTCAGCCCCAGCATTTT.

The J gene is TRBJ1-1, the V gene TRBV18; 10 bases align to TRBD1. CDR1 and CDR2 (germline): KGHSH, LQKENI. Trimming cost V 3 bases and J 5 bases; bases outside gene matches: 3. The CDR3 totals 14 residues. This chain's CDR3 is CASSPPGQGTEAFF. The CDR3, as DNA: TGTGCCAGCTCACCGCCGGGACAGGGGACTGAAGCTTTCTTT. Using reference TRBV18 and TRBJ1-1 for the parts outside the CDR3, the full variable domain is NAGVMQNPRHLVRRRGQEARLRCSPMKGHSHVYWYRQLPEEGLKFMVYLQKENIIDESGMPKERFSAEFPKEGPSILRIQQVVRGDSAAYFCASSPPGQGTEAFFGQGTRLTVV.

The V gene is TRBV7-9, the J gene TRBJ1-1; D may be TRBD1 (5 bases). The ends were cut back, 6 bases at V and 7 bases at J, with 12 bases in the middle. This CDR3 comprises 12 residues. Germline lookup yields CDR1 SEHNR and CDR2 FQNEAQ (reference sequence). CDR3 sequence reads: CASRRGSDEAFF. The CDR3 nucleotides are TGTGCCAGCAGACGGGGGAGTGATGAAGCTTTCTTT.

This chain joins TRBV11-1 and TRBJ2-1; 10 nucleotides match TRBD2. The CDR3 loop spans 18 amino acids. The germline CDR1 and CDR2 sequences are SGHAT and FQDESV (reference sequence). J lost 0 bases, V lost 2 bases, and 7 bases had no gene match. CDR3 amino acids: CASSLPSGRGGSYNEQFF. CDR3 in DNA: TGTGCCAGCAGCTTACCCAGCGGGAGGGGGGGCTCCTACAATGAGCAGTTCTTC.

This chain connects TRBV5-1 to TRBJ2-7; D may be TRBD2 (7 bases). The CDR3 is 12 amino acids. The V end was cut by 4 bases, the J end by 6 bases, with 11 bases between. Germline V CDR1 and CDR2: SGHRS, YFSETQ. CDR3: CASSPGGIEQYF. For the CDR3, the DNA is TGCGCCAGCAGCCCGGGGGGCATCGAGCAGTACTTC.

The chain combines TRBV29-1 with TRBJ2-5; 8 nucleotides align to TRBD1. Germline values: CDR1 SQVTM, CDR2 ANQGSEA. The junction had 7 bases not matched to a gene; V was cut back by 2 bases and J by 5 bases. The CDR3 length is 14 residues. This chain's CDR3 is CSVEPRTGPETQYF. CDR3 coding DNA: TGCAGCGTTGAACCCAGGACAGGGCCGGAGACCCAGTACTTC.

The chain links TRBV11-3 to TRBJ2-5; D perhaps matches TRBD1 (5 bases). The ends were cut back, 5 bases at V and 2 bases at J, with 12 bases in the middle. CDR3 length: 14 amino acids. From germline, CDR1 is SGHNT and CDR2 YENEEA. The CDR3 reads CASSTRTKQETQYF. In nucleotides, the CDR3 is TGTGCCAGCAGCACCAGGACAAAACAAGAGACCCAGTACTTC.

Worth noting for this clone: The sample has other DNA sequences that encode this CDR3 too. The chain carries TRBV7-9 and TRBJ2-7, with TRBD2 identical over 7 bases. The CDR3 runs 13 residues. Losses at the gene ends were 3 bases for V and 2 bases for J; bases not matched to a gene: 1. The germline V gene encodes CDR1 SEHNR and CDR2 FQNEAQ (reference sequence). This chain's CDR3 is CASSFGGTYEQYF. DNA for the CDR3: TGTGCCAGCAGCTTCGGGGGGACCTACGAGCAGTACTTC.

The J gene is TRBJ2-7, the V gene TRBV19, with D possibly TRBD1 on 5 matching bases. Germline V lookup: CDR1 LNHDA, CDR2 SQIVND (reference sequence). The V and J ends lost 8 bases and 4 bases respectively, with 9 bases between them. CDR3 length: 11 residues. CDR3 coding DNA: TGTGCCAGTCACTCAGGGTACGAGCAGTACTTC. Amino acid sequence: CASHSGYEQYF. The full variable domain, with the rest looked up from reference TRBV19 and TRBJ2-7, is DGGITQSPKYLFRKEGQNVTLSCEQNLNHDAMYWYRQDPGQGLRLIYYSQIVNDFQKGDIAEGYSVSREKKESFPLTVTSAQKNPTAFYLCASHSGYEQYFGPGTRLTVT.

The chain is built from TRBV13 and TRBJ1-2, with TRBD1 matching over 9 bases. From germline, CDR1 is PRHDT and CDR2 FYEKMQ (reference sequence). Trimming cost V 4 bases and J 3 bases; bases outside gene matches: 3. The CDR3 sequence is 14 residues long. Written as DNA, the CDR3 is TGTGCCAGCAGCTCACAGGGGGCCCACTATGGCTACACCTTC. Translation gives CASSSQGAHYGYTF.

The chain combines TRBV9 with TRBJ2-5; 15 positions match TRBD2. Germline trimming cut 4 bases from V and 5 bases from J; bases unmatched to any gene: 6. The CDR3 runs to 16 residues. Germline-derived CDR1 and CDR2 are SGDLS and YYNGEE. The CDR3 reads CASSSGTSGRWETQYF. DNA for the CDR3: TGTGCCAGCAGCTCTGGGACTAGCGGGAGGTGGGAGACCCAGTACTTC.

The rearrangement links TRBV30 to TRBJ2-1, with TRBD2 matching 13 bases. Germline CDR1 reads GTSNPN; CDR2 reads SVGIG (reference sequence). With 4 bases clipped from V and 8 bases from J, the junction kept 5 bases outside the gene matches. The CDR3 consists of 14 residues. This CDR3 reads CAWKLAGGFDEQFF. The CDR3 DNA reads as TGTGCCTGGAAACTAGCGGGAGGGTTTGATGAGCAGTTCTTC.

The V gene is TRBV30, the J gene TRBJ2-7; 10 bases are shared with TRBD2. The CDR3 runs 15 residues. The trim removed 4 bases at V and 6 bases at J, leaving 12 bases unmatched. Per the germline V gene, CDR1 is GTSNPN and CDR2 is SVGIG (reference sequence). The CDR3 DNA reads TGTGCCTGGACTGGTTCCTGGGGACTAGCGTTCGAGCAGTACTTC. Protein product: CAWTGSWGLAFEQYF.

The chain joins TRBV5-1 to TRBJ2-7; TRBD2 matches 14 bases. This CDR3 is 16 amino acids long. Germline CDR1 SGHRS, CDR2 YFSETQ. After removal of 4 bases from V and 3 bases from J, the junction contained 6 bases not matched to a gene. In nucleotides, the CDR3 is TGCGCCAGCAGCGTTTCAGGGACTAGCGGGAGCTACGAGCAGTACTTC. It specifies CASSVSGTSGSYEQYF. The full variable domain, completed using reference TRBV5-1 and TRBJ2-7, is KAGVTQTPRYLIKTRGQQVTLSCSPISGHRSVSWYQQTPGQGLQFLFEYFSETQRNKGNFPGRFSGRQFSNSRSEMNVSTLELGDSALYLCASSVSGTSGSYEQYFGPGTRLTVT.